The 23 T cell receptor beta chains presented below share a single source sample, sequenced in a study of cytomegalovirus exposure and HLA in healthy donors. TCRdb's table, derived via immunoSEQ multiplex PCR, lists solely in-frame clones and lacks some. The table includes under 150,000 clones, roughly 86% detected once. Input material: PBMCs. These receptors were taken from a woman under 40 in good health and CMV-seronegative.

The chain uses TRBV2 and TRBJ1-4; D call uncertain. Trimming removed 6 bases at V and 5 bases at J, with 13 bases between. The CDR3 runs 14 residues. Germline CDR1 and CDR2: SNHLY and FYNNEI. The CDR3 DNA reads TGTGCCAGCAGGGGTGTGCGAGGGAATGAAAAACTGTTTTTT. Translated: CASRGVRGNEKLFF.

V gene TRBV5-1 combines with J gene TRBJ2-7, with a tentative D call TRBD1 (5 bases). Germline V gene data show CDR1 as SGHRS and CDR2 as YFSETQ. The CDR3 is made up of 14 amino acids. V lost 2 bases and J 6 bases, leaving 15 bases between the germline ends. The CDR3 loop reads CASSFTGFNLEQYF. The CDR3 region has the DNA TGCGCCAGCAGCTTCACAGGTTTCAACCTCGAGCAGTACTTC.

The chain links TRBV5-6 to TRBJ1-5; TRBD1 agrees at 7 bases. V shed 4 bases and J 2 bases; nucleotides not matched to a gene: 9. CDR3 size: 16 residues. Germline V lookup: CDR1 SGHDT, CDR2 YYEEEE. CDR3 nucleotide sequence: TGTGCCAGCAGCAATAGACAGGGTGGCGGCAATCAGCCCCAGCATTTT. Amino acids: CASSNRQGGGNQPQHF.

With respect to this clone: The junction differs from germline at one of its ends, possibly a read error. The chain uses TRBV5-4 and TRBJ1-4; TRBD1 matches 12 bases. The germline gives CDR1 SGHNT, CDR2 YYREEE (reference sequence). The CDR3 consists of 16 residues. CDR3 DNA: TGCGCCAGCAGCCAAGGCACCGGGACAGGGGGCGAAAAACTGTTTTTT. Translation: CASSQGTGTGGEKLFF. Combining the CDR3 with reference TRBV5-4 and TRBJ1-4 gives the whole variable domain ETGVTQSPTHLIKTRGQQVTLRCSSQSGHNTVSWYQQALGQGPQFIFQYYREEENGRGNFPPRFSGLQFPNYSSELNVNALELDDSALYLCASSQGTGTGGEKLFFGSGTQLSVL.

This rearrangement joins TRBV6-5 to TRBJ1-2, with 7 bases lining up with TRBD1. This CDR3 has 13 amino acids. In germline, CDR1 is MNHEY, CDR2 SVGAGI. With V trimmed by 6 bases and J by 7 bases, 8 bases remained unmatched. The DNA of the CDR3 is TGTGCCAGCAGGGCCGGACAGGTAGCTGGCTACACCTTC. Encoded protein: CASRAGQVAGYTF.

This clone occurred once. The rearrangement joins TRBV15 to TRBJ1-5; 8 bases agree with TRBD1. The CDR3 runs 15 residues. The germline gives CDR1 LNHNV, CDR2 YYDKDF (reference sequence). V lost 1 base to trimming and J lost 4 bases; unmatched junction nucleotides: 3. The CDR3 DNA reads as TGTGCCACCAGCAGAGTAGGACAGGGAAATCAGCCCCAGCATTTT. It encodes CATSRVGQGNQPQHF.

The rearrangement uses TRBV15 and TRBJ2-5; 10 bases match TRBD1. Germline CDR1 LNHNV, CDR2 YYDKDF (reference sequence). This CDR3 comprises 16 residues. Germline trimming cut 2 bases from V and 4 bases from J; bases unmatched to any gene: 7. The chain's CDR3 is CATSRYRDRGPETQYF. CDR3 nucleotides: TGTGCCACCAGCAGATACCGGGACAGGGGCCCAGAGACCCAGTACTTC.

The chain links TRBV11-2 to TRBJ2-3; D possibly corresponds to TRBD1 (6 bases). CDR3 size: 13 residues. Germline lookup yields CDR1 SGHAT and CDR2 FQNNGV. The ends were cut back, 4 bases at V and 6 bases at J, with 11 bases in the middle. CDR3 nucleotide sequence: TGTGCCAGCAGCTCAAACAGGGTGGATACGCAGTATTTT. Translation gives CASSSNRVDTQYF.

The chain employs TRBV9 and TRBJ1-2; D is ambiguous. CDR1 and CDR2 from the germline V gene are SGDLS and YYNGEE. The V gene lost 4 bases and the J gene lost 2 bases, with 9 bases spanning the gap. This CDR3 has 13 amino acids. The CDR3 nucleotides read TGTGCCAGCAGCTCCACCGGGAACTATGGCTACACCTTC. This codes for CASSSTGNYGYTF.

The chain combines TRBV28 with TRBJ1-5; D is unclear. The CDR3 sequence is 13 residues long. Germline V gene sequence: CDR1 MDHEN, CDR2 SYDVKM. Trimming pared 4 bases from V and 7 bases from J, leaving 11 bases between. CDR3 in DNA: TGTGCCAGCAGTTGGCAGAATCTCCAGCCCCAGCATTTT. It is translated as CASSWQNLQPQHF.

V is TRBV5-6 and J is TRBJ1-6, with TRBD1 as a possible D gene (5 bases). The CDR3 has 12 amino acids. V shed 4 bases and J shed 10 bases, with 9 bases lying between them. Germline V gene sequence: CDR1 SGHDT, CDR2 YYEEEE. This CDR3 is CASSPQGSPLHF. In nucleotides, the CDR3 is TGTGCCAGCAGCCCCCAGGGATCACCCCTCCACTTT.

The chain uses TRBV29-1 and TRBJ2-3; no clear D. The V end was cut by 1 base, the J end by 2 bases, with 7 bases between. CDR3 length: 13 amino acids. The germline V gene has CDR1 SQVTM and CDR2 ANQGSEA. In DNA, the CDR3 is TGCAGCGTTGAAGTACAGAACACAGATACGCAGTATTTT. Translated: CSVEVQNTDTQYF.

This chain joins TRBV6-6 and TRBJ2-7; TRBD1 is a possible D gene (8 bases). The germline V gene encodes CDR1 MNHNY and CDR2 SVGAGI (reference sequence). The CDR3 runs to 15 residues. The V end lost 5 bases, the J end lost 6 bases, and 20 bases lay between the germline ends. The CDR3 is CASSSGDRPSFEQYF. The CDR3, as DNA: TGTGCCAGCAGTAGCGGGGACAGGCCCTCGTTCGAGCAGTACTTC.

The genes are TRBV19 and TRBJ1-5; TRBD1 matches 9 bases. The germline gives CDR1 LNHDA, CDR2 SQIVND (reference sequence). Trimming took 0 bases from V and 7 from J; bases not matched to a gene: 7. The CDR3 has 16 residues. The CDR3 here is CASSIDRDRGSQPQHF. CDR3 coding DNA: TGTGCCAGTAGTATAGATCGAGACAGGGGGTCGCAGCCCCAGCATTTT.

The sample holds one count of this clone. This chain uses TRBV2 with TRBJ1-1; the match to TRBD1 covers 7 bases. Germline-derived CDR1 and CDR2 are SNHLY and FYNNEI. This CDR3 comprises 14 residues. With 8 bases clipped from V and 5 bases from J, the junction kept 11 bases outside the gene matches. The CDR3 loop is CASRPRTGETEAFF. CDR3 DNA: TGTGCCAGCCGACCCCGGACAGGAGAGACTGAAGCTTTCTTT.

This clone has a handful of counts. The genes are TRBV2 and TRBJ1-1; 7 bases are shared with TRBD1. Germline assignment: CDR1 SNHLY and CDR2 FYNNEI. After removal of 7 bases from V and 3 bases from J, the junction contained 8 bases not matched to a gene. CDR3 size: 14 residues. In nucleotides, the CDR3 is TGTGCCAGCAACCCGGGACAGTTATACACTGAAGCTTTCTTT. As protein: CASNPGQLYTEAFF.

This sequence joins TRBV28 and TRBJ1-5; 8 nucleotides align to TRBD1. The CDR3 is made up of 15 amino acids. Germline V CDR1 and CDR2: MDHEN, SYDVKM. V shed 1 base, J shed 6 bases, and the junction held 5 bases outside the gene matches. The CDR3 protein is CASSLLAGGPQPQHF. Written as DNA, the CDR3 is TGTGCCAGCAGTTTATTGGCAGGGGGCCCTCAGCCCCAGCATTTT.

The V and J genes are TRBV6-1 and TRBJ1-4, with 9 positions matching TRBD1. CDR1 is MNHNS, CDR2 SASEGT, per germline. V lost 7 bases and J lost 4; bases outside the gene matches: 4. This CDR3 has 14 residues. The CDR3 here is CASTLTGGNEKLFF. CDR3 bases: TGTGCCAGCACCCTGACAGGGGGTAATGAAAAACTGTTTTTT.

The rearrangement joins TRBV18 to TRBJ1-6; TRBD1 is a possible D gene (5 bases). Germline V lookup: CDR1 KGHSH, CDR2 LQKENI. This CDR3 contains 14 residues. Between the trimmed V and J ends, which lost 3 bases and 15 bases, there was a span of 18 bases. DNA for the CDR3: TGTGCCAGCTCACCGTCAACCGGGACTCTGCACCTCCACTTT. Residues: CASSPSTGTLHLHF.

This clone was counted a single time. CDR3 sequence (DNA): TGTGCCAGCAGTTTTCGGGACCGAGGGGGTGGCTACACCTTC. Its protein product is CASSFRDRGGGYTF. The chain couples TRBV27 to TRBJ1-2; maybe TRBD1 (6 bases). Germline V gene data show CDR1 as MNHEY and CDR2 as SMNVEV (reference sequence). The V end lost 3 bases, the J end lost 7 bases, and 15 bases lay between the germline ends. CDR3 length equals 14 residues.

J is TRBJ2-7 and V is TRBV7-2, with 10 bases identical to TRBD1. CDR3 length: 15 residues. CDR1 is SGHTA, CDR2 FQGNSA, per germline. With 5 bases clipped from V and 4 bases from J, the junction kept 8 bases outside the gene matches. The CDR3, as DNA: TGTGCCAGCAGCCCAGGGACAGGGGTAGGGTACGAGCAGTACTTC. Its translation is CASSPGTGVGYEQYF.

The rearrangement joins TRBV5-1 to TRBJ1-1; D ambiguous. The CDR3 is 13 residues long. V lost 4 bases to trimming and J lost 3 bases, with 10 bases between them. The germline V gene has CDR1 SGHRS and CDR2 YFSETQ. Written as DNA, the CDR3 is TGCGCCAGCAGCAAAGAACTCGACACTGAAGCTTTCTTT. Residues: CASSKELDTEAFF.

The chain combines TRBV18 with TRBJ2-2; TRBD2 agrees at 11 bases. The V segment lost 2 bases and the J segment 6 bases; nucleotides outside the gene matches: 5. The CDR3 is 16 amino acids. CDR1 is KGHSH and CDR2 is LQKENI in the germline V gene. The CDR3, as DNA: TGTGCCAGCTCACCAGCCGGGACTAGCGGCCCCGGGGAGCTGTTTTTT. It translates to CASSPAGTSGPGELFF.